This TCR beta chain was profiled in a study of shared clonotypes between healthy human individuals. Points from the study as a whole: The study found roughly 5% of naive CD4 clonotypes shared across several donors. Across subsets, estimated richness was generally greater for naive than for memory populations.

V shed 2 bases, J shed 8 bases, and the junction held 7 bases outside the gene matches. The germline V gene encodes CDR1 MGHRA and CDR2 YSYEKL. This CDR3 has 17 residues. In the authors' methods: Filtering differed for immunoSEQ, which gave only junction sequences without quality scores. The protocol was immunoSEQ multiplex PCR, while the TCRdb copy is restricted to in-frame clones and leaves out a portion. V and J calls and clone size are copied from that table; D and trimming were computed from the DNA. The sample lists millions of clones; around 90% were seen once. Remarks on this clone: Antigen unknown.

The chain employs TRBV4-1 and TRBJ2-3; 16 nucleotides line up with TRBD2. The sequence was collected from a young man in good health. Sequencing was performed on naive CD4+ T cells sorted from blood. Subset described: CD45RA+ positively selected. For the CDR3, the DNA is TGCGCCAGCAGCCAAACCGGGACTAGCGGGGGGGCGGGTACGCAGTATTTT. It is translated as CASSQTGTSGGAGTQYF.